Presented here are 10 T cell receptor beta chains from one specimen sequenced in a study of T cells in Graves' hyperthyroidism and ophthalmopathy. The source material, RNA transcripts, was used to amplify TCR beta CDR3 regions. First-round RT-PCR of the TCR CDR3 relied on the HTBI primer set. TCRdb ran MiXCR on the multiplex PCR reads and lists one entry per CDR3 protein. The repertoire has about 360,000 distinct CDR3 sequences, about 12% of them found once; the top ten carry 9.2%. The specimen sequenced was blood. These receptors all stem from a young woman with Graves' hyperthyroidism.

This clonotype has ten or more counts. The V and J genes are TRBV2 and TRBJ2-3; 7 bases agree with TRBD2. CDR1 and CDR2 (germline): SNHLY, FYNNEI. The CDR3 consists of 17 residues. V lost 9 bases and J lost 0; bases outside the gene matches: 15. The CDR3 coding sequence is TGTGCCAGTTACTCCCGCTATGGCGGGGGTAGCACAGATACGCAGTATTTT. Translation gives CASYSRYGGGSTDTQYF.

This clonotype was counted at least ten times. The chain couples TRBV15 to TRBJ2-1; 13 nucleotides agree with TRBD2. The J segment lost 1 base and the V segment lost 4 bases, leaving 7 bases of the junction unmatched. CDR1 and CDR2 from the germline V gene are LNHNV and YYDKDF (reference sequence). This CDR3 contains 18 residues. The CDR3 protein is CATSTAGLAGWSYNEQFF. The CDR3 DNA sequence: TGTGCCACCAGCACGGCGGGACTAGCGGGGTGGTCCTACAATGAGCAGTTCTTC.

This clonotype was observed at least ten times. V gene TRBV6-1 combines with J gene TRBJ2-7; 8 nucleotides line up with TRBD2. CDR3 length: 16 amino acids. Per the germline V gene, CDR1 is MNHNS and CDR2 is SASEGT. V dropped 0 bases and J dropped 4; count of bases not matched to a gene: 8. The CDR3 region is CASSEASSGYKYEQYF. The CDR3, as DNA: TGTGCCAGCAGTGAAGCATCTAGCGGGTACAAGTACGAGCAGTACTTC.

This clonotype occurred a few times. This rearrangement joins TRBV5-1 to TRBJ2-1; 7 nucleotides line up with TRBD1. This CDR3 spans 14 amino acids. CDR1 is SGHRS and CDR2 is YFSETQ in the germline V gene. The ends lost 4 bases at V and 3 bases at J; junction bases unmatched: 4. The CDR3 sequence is CASSGTVGYNEQFF. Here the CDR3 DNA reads TGCGCCAGCAGCGGGACAGTCGGCTACAATGAGCAGTTCTTC.

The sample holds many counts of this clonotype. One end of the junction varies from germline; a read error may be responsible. CDR3 coding DNA: TGCGCCAGCAGCTTGGAGCCGGGGTTTAACTCTGGCTACACCTTC. Its protein is CASSLEPGFNSGYTF. The rearrangement links TRBV5-1 to TRBJ1-2; D unclear. Germline lookup yields CDR1 SGHRS and CDR2 YFSETQ. The CDR3 is 15 residues long.

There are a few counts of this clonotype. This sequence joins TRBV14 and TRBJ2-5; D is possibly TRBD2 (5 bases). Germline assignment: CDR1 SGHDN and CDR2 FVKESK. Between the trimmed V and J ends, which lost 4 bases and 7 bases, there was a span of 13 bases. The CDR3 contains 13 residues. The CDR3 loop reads CASSPSPGWTQYF. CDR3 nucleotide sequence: TGTGCCAGCAGCCCTAGCCCCGGATGGACCCAGTACTTC.

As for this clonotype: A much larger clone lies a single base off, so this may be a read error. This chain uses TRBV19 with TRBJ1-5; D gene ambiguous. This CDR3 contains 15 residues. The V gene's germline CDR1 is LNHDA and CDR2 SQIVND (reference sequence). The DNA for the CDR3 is TGTGCCGGTAGTATAGTAGCAGATAGCAATCAGCCCCAGCATTTT. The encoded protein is CAGSIVADSNQPQHF.

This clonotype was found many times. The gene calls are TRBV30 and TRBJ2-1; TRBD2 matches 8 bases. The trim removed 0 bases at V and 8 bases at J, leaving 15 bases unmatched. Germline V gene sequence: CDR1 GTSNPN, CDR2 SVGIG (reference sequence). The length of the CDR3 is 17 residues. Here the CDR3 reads CAWSVQDPPGLVDEQFF. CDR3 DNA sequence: TGTGCCTGGAGTGTTCAGGATCCCCCGGGACTAGTGGATGAGCAGTTCTTC.

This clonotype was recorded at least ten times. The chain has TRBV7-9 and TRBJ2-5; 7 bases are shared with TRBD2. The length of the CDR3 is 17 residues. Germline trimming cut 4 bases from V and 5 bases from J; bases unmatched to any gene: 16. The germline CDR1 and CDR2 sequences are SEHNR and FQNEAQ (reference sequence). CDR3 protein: CASSSGGRGPSQETQYF. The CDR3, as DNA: TGTGCCAGCAGCTCCGGGGGGAGGGGACCAAGCCAGGAGACCCAGTACTTC. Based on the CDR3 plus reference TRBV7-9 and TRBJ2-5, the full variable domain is DTGVSQNPRHKITKRGQNVTFRCDPISEHNRLYWYRQTLGQGPEFLTYFQNEAQLEKSRLLSDRFSAERPKGSFSTLEIQRTEQGDSAMYLCASSSGGRGPSQETQYFGPGTRLLVL.

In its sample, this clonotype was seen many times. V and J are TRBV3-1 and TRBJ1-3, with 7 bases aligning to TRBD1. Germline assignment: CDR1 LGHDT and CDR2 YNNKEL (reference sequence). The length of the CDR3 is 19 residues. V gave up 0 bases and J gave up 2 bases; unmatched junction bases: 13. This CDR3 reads CASSQELSFKTGTGNTIYF. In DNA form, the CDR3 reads TGTGCCAGCAGCCAAGAGTTAAGTTTCAAGACAGGGACTGGAAACACCATATATTTT. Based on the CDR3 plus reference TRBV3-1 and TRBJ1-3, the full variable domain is DTAVSQTPKYLVTQMGNDKSIKCEQNLGHDTMYWYKQDSKKFLKIMFSYNNKELIINETVPNRFSPKSPDKAHLNLHINSLELGDSAVYFCASSQELSFKTGTGNTIYFGEGSWLTVV.